A single sample gave rise to the 5 T cell receptor beta chains below, sequenced in a study of OX40 agonist ivuxolimab in advanced cancers. This table comes from immunoSEQ multiplex PCR, and its TCRdb copy is limited to in-frame clones, with some not included. This table holds tens of thousands of clones, 70% to 90% found once. Sequences were derived from CD4+ or CD8+ T cells sorted from blood, sampled in a trial of the OX40 agonist ivuxolimab. The receptors derive from an adult with an advanced solid tumor such as melanoma, head and neck, liver or kidney cancer.

The chain couples TRBV6-4 to TRBJ1-4; D call uncertain. Trimming pared 9 bases from V and 3 bases from J, leaving 17 bases between. Germline V gene lookup returns CDR1 MRHNA and CDR2 SNTAGT. The CDR3 is made up of 15 amino acids. CDR3 nucleotide sequence: TGTGCCAGGACACTCCCGACGAGGTCTAATGAAAAACTGTTTTTT. The encoded protein is CARTLPTRSNEKLFF.

The chain links TRBV7-3 to TRBJ1-2; 9 bases line up with TRBD1. J lost 1 base, V lost 2 bases, and 14 bases had no gene match. The V gene's germline CDR1 is SGHTA and CDR2 FQGTGA. The CDR3 totals 19 residues. As DNA, the CDR3 is TGTGCCAGCAGCTTATTCGCCCTTTCGGACAGGGGATTTAACTATGGCTACACCTTC. Translating gives CASSLFALSDRGFNYGYTF.

This clone has just one count. This chain connects TRBV19 to TRBJ1-4, with D unclear. The V gene's germline CDR1 is LNHDA and CDR2 SQIVND (reference sequence). The CDR3 is 15 amino acids. Trimming took 3 bases from V and 2 from J, leaving 10 bases between them. CDR3 in DNA: TGTGCCAGTAGTATCAATCGAGGGACTAATGAAAAACTGTTTTTT. It translates to CASSINRGTNEKLFF.

The V gene is TRBV5-1, the J gene TRBJ2-2; D gene unclear. The CDR3 spans 13 residues. Trimming took off 3 bases at V and 4 bases at J, with 7 bases between the two ends. CDR1 and CDR2 from the germline V gene are SGHRS and YFSETQ. In nucleotides, the CDR3 is TGCGCCAGCAGCTCCGCAAGCACCGGGGAGCTGTTTTTT. Its protein is CASSSASTGELFF.

The rearrangement uses TRBV29-1 and TRBJ2-7; 13 bases are a match to TRBD2. The CDR3 loop spans 17 amino acids. V shed 5 bases and J 4 bases; nucleotides not matched to a gene: 14. The germline CDR1 and CDR2 sequences are SQVTM and ANQGSEA. The CDR3 spells CSVWTSGSLASIYEQYF. Here the CDR3 DNA reads TGCAGCGTTTGGACTAGCGGGAGCCTGGCTTCGATTTACGAGCAGTACTTC.